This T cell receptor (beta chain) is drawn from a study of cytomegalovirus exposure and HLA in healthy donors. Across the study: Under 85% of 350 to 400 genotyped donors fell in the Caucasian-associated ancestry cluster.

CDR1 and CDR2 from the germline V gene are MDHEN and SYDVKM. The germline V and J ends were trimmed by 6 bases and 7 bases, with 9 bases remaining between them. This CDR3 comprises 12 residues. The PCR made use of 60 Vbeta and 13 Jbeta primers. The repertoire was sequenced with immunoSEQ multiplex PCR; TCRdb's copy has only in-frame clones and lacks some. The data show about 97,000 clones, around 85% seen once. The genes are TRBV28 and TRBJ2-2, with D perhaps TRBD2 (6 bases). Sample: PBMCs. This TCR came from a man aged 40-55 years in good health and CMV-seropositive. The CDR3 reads CASRRSGGELFF. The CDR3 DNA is TGTGCCAGCAGACGTAGCGGCGGGGAGCTGTTTTTT.